A single sample gave rise to the 3 T cell receptor beta chains below, sequenced in a study of shared clonotypes between healthy human individuals. Clones were read by immunoSEQ multiplex PCR, and TCRdb kept only the in-frame ones, dropping some. The sample has some 690,000 clones, roughly 87% seen once; the top ten hold 30% to 40%. Material: memory CD8+ T cells from PBMCs. Specified subset: CD45RO+ cells pooled with CCR7-negative TemRA cells. The receptors stem from a young man in good health. Some clones in this sample may be carry-over from other donors' samples.

This clone showed up many times. V usage is TRBV6-5 and J usage is TRBJ2-7; D gene uncertain. This CDR3 comprises 13 residues. Trimming removed 7 bases at V and 1 base at J, with 11 bases between. Germline V gene lookup returns CDR1 MNHEY and CDR2 SVGAGI. The CDR3: CASTEARSYEQYF. In nucleotides, the CDR3 is TGTGCCAGCACCGAGGCGAGATCCTACGAGCAGTACTTC.

The chain combines TRBV10-3 with TRBJ1-2; D is ambiguous. Trimming removed 7 bases at V and 4 bases at J, with 13 bases between. Germline V gives CDR1 ENHRY, CDR2 SYGVKD. This CDR3 contains 13 residues. The CDR3 DNA is TGTGCCATCACAATGAACCCGGGCTATGGCTACACCTTC. Translated, it gives CAITMNPGYGYTF.

The rearrangement uses TRBV6-5 and TRBJ2-1, with D unresolved. The CDR3 is made up of 15 amino acids. V gave up 2 bases and J gave up 4 bases, with 12 bases separating them. Looked up from germline, CDR1 is MNHEY and CDR2 is SVGAGI. The CDR3, as DNA: TGTGCCAGCAGTTACGGGCGGCGGTCGTACAATGAGCAGTTCTTC. It is translated as CASSYGRRSYNEQFF.